The T cell receptor beta chain under discussion was sequenced for a study of blood T cell repertoires in COVID-19. Study-level background: Whether acute or convalescent, the COVID-19 samples came from the United States, Italy and Spain. PBMCs, B-cell-depleted T cells, or T cells provided the cDNA or gDNA that made up the material.

Original analysis: Nucleated cell number was recorded as an estimate derived from reference gene primer amplification. The protocol was immunoSEQ multiplex PCR, while the TCRdb copy is restricted to in-frame clones and leaves out a portion. D and trimming were read from the DNA, whereas the V and J calls and clone size are those reported in that table. This table holds about 250,000 clones, approximately 86% found once. Germline-derived CDR1 and CDR2 are SGHDT and YYEEEE. CDR3 length: 12 residues. Trimming pared 4 bases from V and 3 bases from J, leaving 8 bases between. The sequenced material came from peripheral blood. This chain connects TRBV5-6 to TRBJ2-7; D is perhaps TRBD1 (5 bases). The source is a woman aged 80 or older with active or convalescent COVID-19. CDR3: CASSAGYYEQYF. The CDR3 DNA reads as TGTGCCAGCAGCGCAGGGTACTACGAGCAGTACTTC.